This passage covers 5 T cell receptor beta chains from one sample sequenced in a study of radiotherapy plus CTLA-4 blockade in lung cancer (dated 2018 in TCRdb). Library creation used the immunoSEQ multiplex PCR assay. The immuneACCESS repertoire file appears here via TCRdb, limited to in-frame rearrangements. These files lack a portion of the clones; in checked studies, under half of the deficit traces to unresolved V genes, and the cause of the others is not known. The sample table lists 90,000 or so clones, roughly 85% of them with a count of one. The top ten hold 0.75% to 0.85% of the sample. Source: peripheral blood, taken from a patient treated with radiotherapy plus ipilimumab. The receptors originated from a human donor with non-small cell lung cancer who had stable disease on radiotherapy plus ipilimumab.

In this sample, this clone turned up once. V gene TRBV7-9 combines with J gene TRBJ1-1; weak D call: TRBD1 (5 bases). The length of the CDR3 is 16 residues. With 4 bases removed from V and 1 base from J, the gap between germline ends came to 16 bases. CDR1 and CDR2 from the germline V gene are SEHNR and FQNEAQ (reference sequence). In nucleotides, the CDR3 is TGTGCCAGCAGCTCAGAGGAGGCAGGGCGGAACACTGAAGCTTTCTTT. This encodes CASSSEEAGRNTEAFF.

The genes are TRBV2 and TRBJ2-7, with TRBD2 identical over 11 bases. Germline V gives CDR1 SNHLY, CDR2 FYNNEI. The CDR3 extends over 17 amino acids. V shed 3 bases and J 1 base; nucleotides not matched to a gene: 8. The CDR3 DNA is TGTGCCAGCAGTGAGTGGGAGGGACTAGCGGAATCCTACGAGCAGTACTTC. It translates to CASSEWEGLAESYEQYF.

The chain links TRBV28 to TRBJ1-5; D is possibly TRBD1 (5 bases). The CDR3 consists of 15 residues. V shed 2 bases and J shed 0 bases, with 8 bases lying between them. Germline CDR1 is MDHEN and CDR2 is SYDVKM. CDR3 loop: CASSLQGYSNQPQHF. The CDR3 DNA is TGTGCCAGCAGTTTACAGGGTTATAGCAATCAGCCCCAGCATTTT.

The chain joins TRBV7-9 to TRBJ2-7; possible D gene TRBD1, 7 bases. The CDR3 covers 15 residues. V lost 2 bases to trimming and J lost 2 bases, with 13 bases between them. Germline CDR1 and CDR2: SEHNR and FQNEAQ (reference sequence). CDR3 protein: CASSLPRGAPYEQYF. The CDR3 nucleotides are TGTGCCAGCAGCTTACCCAGGGGGGCCCCCTACGAGCAGTACTTC. Using reference TRBV7-9 and TRBJ2-7 for the parts outside the CDR3, the full variable domain is DTGVSQNPRHKITKRGQNVTFRCDPISEHNRLYWYRQTLGQGPEFLTYFQNEAQLEKSRLLSDRFSAERPKGSFSTLEIQRTEQGDSAMYLCASSLPRGAPYEQYFGPGTRLTVT.

The count of this clone is one. The chain combines TRBV5-1 with TRBJ2-3, with D uncertain. The CDR3 sequence is 14 residues long. Deletions cut 4 bases from V and 5 bases from J, with 14 bases between. The germline V gene encodes CDR1 SGHRS and CDR2 YFSETQ. CDR3 sequence (DNA): TGCGCCAGCAGCGTCCTCCCGGCAGGAGATACGCAGTATTTT. This codes for CASSVLPAGDTQYF.